This T cell receptor (beta chain) was observed in a study of T cell responses to AZD1222 COVID-19 vaccine. Sequencing was performed with immunoSEQ multiplex PCR; in TCRdb, only in-frame clones are kept and a portion is missing. The sample carries tens of thousands of clones, approximately 80% recorded once. V was shortened by 4 bases and J by 3 bases, with 16 bases between the two germline ends. The CDR3 is 15 amino acids. The germline V gene encodes CDR1 SGHTA and CDR2 FQGNSA. This clone has just one count. The chain has TRBV7-2 and TRBJ2-7; D perhaps matches TRBD1 (6 bases). The clonotype originates from an adult who received the AZD1222 COVID-19 vaccine. Sequenced here: peripheral blood, sampled 28 days after the second AZD1222 dose. The CDR3 nucleotides are TGTGCCAGCAGCTCCAGGGGAATAGGGTTCTACGAGCAGTACTTC. This encodes CASSSRGIGFYEQYF.